These 26 T cell receptor beta chains were sequenced from one sample in a study of blood T cell repertoires in COVID-19. The data were produced by immunoSEQ multiplex PCR, yet TCRdb's version contains in-frame clones alone and is incomplete. The sample lists approximately 150,000 clones, roughly 82% occurring once. Sequences were obtained from peripheral blood. These receptor sequences come from a man aged 65 to 79 with acute or convalescent COVID-19.

V is TRBV28 and J is TRBJ1-5; the D gene is possibly TRBD1 (6 bases). Germline V gene lookup returns CDR1 MDHEN and CDR2 SYDVKM. Trimming left V 6 bases short and J 7 bases short, with 25 bases between. The length of the CDR3 is 17 residues. The CDR3 spells CASSKLRTVSASQPQHF. Here the CDR3 DNA reads TGTGCCAGCAGCAAACTGAGGACAGTCTCAGCGAGCCAGCCCCAGCATTTT.

This clone was recorded once. CDR3 loop: CSASSISEAFF. The DNA of the CDR3 is TGCAGTGCTAGTTCCATTAGTGAAGCTTTCTTT. The genes are TRBV20-1 and TRBJ1-1; D is uncertain. V shed 3 bases and J shed 7 bases, with 9 bases lying between them. Looked up from germline, CDR1 is DFQATT and CDR2 is SNEGSKA (reference sequence). The CDR3 is made up of 11 amino acids.

The V gene is TRBV5-1, the J gene TRBJ1-1; D possibly corresponds to TRBD1 (6 bases). The length of the CDR3 is 14 residues. Per germline, CDR1 SGHRS and CDR2 YFSETQ. Trimming shortened V by 0 bases and J by 5 bases, and 11 bases separated the two germline ends. The CDR3 reads CASSLEGVRTEAFF. CDR3 DNA sequence: TGCGCCAGCAGCTTGGAGGGGGTCAGAACTGAAGCTTTCTTT.

As DNA, the CDR3 is TGCGCCAGCAGCATACAGGGGGGCGGGACCGGGGAGCTGTTTTTT. Translating gives CASSIQGGGTGELFF. The gene calls are TRBV5-1 and TRBJ2-2, with TRBD1 matching over 8 bases. The CDR3 extends over 15 amino acids. V gave up 4 bases and J gave up 5 bases; unmatched junction bases: 7. CDR1 and CDR2 from the germline V gene are SGHRS and YFSETQ. Based on the CDR3 plus reference TRBV5-1 and TRBJ2-2, the full variable domain is KAGVTQTPRYLIKTRGQQVTLSCSPISGHRSVSWYQQTPGQGLQFLFEYFSETQRNKGNFPGRFSGRQFSNSRSEMNVSTLELGDSALYLCASSIQGGGTGELFFGEGSRLTVL.

V and J are TRBV5-4 and TRBJ1-2; 7 bases are a match to TRBD1. The CDR3 length is 13 residues. With V trimmed by 3 bases and J by 9 bases, 8 bases remained unmatched. CDR1 and CDR2 (germline): SGHNT, YYREEE (reference sequence). CDR3 amino acids: CASSSHGTVRYTF. In nucleotides, the CDR3 is TGTGCCAGCAGCTCTCATGGGACAGTTCGCTACACCTTC.

V gene TRBV19 combines with J gene TRBJ2-4; D may be TRBD2 (6 bases). This CDR3 contains 20 residues. Trimming took 1 base from V and 0 from J, leaving 22 bases between them. Germline V gives CDR1 LNHDA, CDR2 SQIVND (reference sequence). In DNA, the CDR3 is TGTGCCAGTAGTATAGGGGTTGGCGGGACGACCTTTATAGCCAAAAACATTCAGTACTTC. This sequence encodes CASSIGVGGTTFIAKNIQYF.

The V call is TRBV2, the J call TRBJ2-2; D gene uncertain. With 5 bases removed from V and 8 bases from J, the gap between germline ends came to 15 bases. Germline V CDR1 and CDR2: SNHLY, FYNNEI. There are 14 residues in the CDR3. The CDR3 DNA follows: TGTGCCAGCAGTTCCGGTCCCGGTGTAGGGGAGCTGTTTTTT. Translation: CASSSGPGVGELFF.

The V call is TRBV27, the J call TRBJ2-1, with 8 positions matching TRBD2. The CDR3 has 14 residues. CDR1 and CDR2 from the germline V gene are MNHEY and SMNVEV (reference sequence). V gave up 8 bases and J gave up 3 bases; unmatched junction bases: 6. The CDR3, as DNA: TGTGCCAGCGGGGGCGGGAGGAGCTACAATGAGCAGTTCTTC. This sequence encodes CASGGGRSYNEQFF.

The chain uses TRBV5-6 and TRBJ2-2, with TRBD1 matching 10 bases. The germline gives CDR1 SGHDT, CDR2 YYEEEE. CDR3 length: 15 amino acids. Losses at the gene ends were 4 bases for V and 4 bases for J; bases not matched to a gene: 4. This CDR3 is CASSRRDRGTGELFF. In nucleotides, the CDR3 is TGTGCCAGCAGCCGGCGGGACAGGGGCACCGGGGAGCTGTTTTTT.

The chain combines TRBV19 with TRBJ2-2; no definite D call. Germline CDR1 reads LNHDA; CDR2 reads SQIVND (reference sequence). The CDR3 has 15 amino acids. The ends were cut back, 1 base at V and 3 bases at J, with 9 bases in the middle. CDR3 in DNA: TGTGCCAGTAGTATAGGGCAGGTTCACACCGGGGAGCTGTTTTTT. Its translation is CASSIGQVHTGELFF.

The chain joins TRBV7-3 to TRBJ2-1; 10 nucleotides align to TRBD1. This CDR3 is built from 15 residues. V shed 4 bases and J 6 bases; nucleotides not matched to a gene: 6. Germline CDR1 and CDR2: SGHTA and FQGTGA. The CDR3 loop reads CASSSMGTGVNEQFF. CDR3 DNA sequence: TGTGCCAGCAGCTCCATGGGGACAGGGGTCAATGAGCAGTTCTTC.

This sequence joins TRBV6-5 and TRBJ2-7, with TRBD2 identical over 7 bases. The V gene end was trimmed by 8 bases and the J gene end by 0 bases; junction bases not matched to a gene: 7. The CDR3 is 14 residues long. In germline, CDR1 is MNHEY, CDR2 SVGAGI. CDR3 coding DNA: TGTGCCAGCGCAAAGGGCGGGAGCTCCTACGAGCAGTACTTC. Translating gives CASAKGGSSYEQYF.

V gene TRBV12-3 or TRBV12-4 combines with J gene TRBJ1-5; D possibly corresponds to TRBD1 (5 bases). The CDR3 has 12 amino acids. The V end was cut by 3 bases, the J end by 9 bases, with 9 bases between. CDR3: CASSLQGTPQHF. In nucleotides, the CDR3 is TGTGCCAGCAGTTTGCAGGGTACGCCCCAGCATTTT.

V and J are TRBV5-1 and TRBJ1-6; no definite D call. Per germline, CDR1 SGHRS and CDR2 YFSETQ. The CDR3 is 16 amino acids. V was cut by 0 bases and J by 1 base, with 8 bases left in between. The CDR3 reads CASSLGPGSYNSPLHF. Here the CDR3 DNA reads TGCGCCAGCAGCTTGGGCCCGGGTTCCTATAATTCACCCCTCCACTTT.

The chain is built from TRBV7-6 and TRBJ1-4; TRBD1 aligns across 7 bases. V shed 3 bases and J 4 bases; nucleotides not matched to a gene: 8. Germline V gene sequence: CDR1 SGHVS, CDR2 FNYEAQ. This CDR3 spans 16 amino acids. CDR3 residues: CASSLAPGQSNEKLFF. In nucleotides, the CDR3 is TGTGCCAGCAGCTTGGCCCCGGGACAGAGTAATGAAAAACTGTTTTTT.

The V and J genes are TRBV7-6 and TRBJ2-7; 9 positions agree with TRBD1. The CDR3 has 16 amino acids. With 1 base clipped from V and 7 bases from J, the junction kept 11 bases outside the gene matches. CDR1 and CDR2 from the germline V gene are SGHVS and FNYEAQ. The DNA for the CDR3 is TGTGCCAGCAGCTTAGAAATAGGGACAGGGACGAAAGAGCAGTACTTC. This encodes CASSLEIGTGTKEQYF.

This clone has only one observation. The chain has TRBV2 and TRBJ2-7, with 9 bases fitting TRBD2. The ends lost 6 bases at V and 2 bases at J; junction bases unmatched: 8. Germline V lookup: CDR1 SNHLY, CDR2 FYNNEI. The CDR3 is 15 amino acids. The CDR3 sequence: CASRQTSGGAYEQYF. CDR3 DNA: TGTGCCAGCAGGCAGACTAGCGGAGGGGCCTACGAGCAGTACTTC.

The rearrangement joins TRBV12-3 or TRBV12-4 to TRBJ2-7, with D tentatively TRBD1 (6 bases). Deletions cut 4 bases from V and 7 bases from J, with 11 bases between. The CDR3 extends over 12 amino acids. The CDR3 DNA reads TGTGCCAGCAGTTATGACAGGAGGGAGCAGTACTTC. This translates into CASSYDRREQYF.

This sequence joins TRBV29-1 and TRBJ1-2; 7 bases line up with TRBD1. Germline V gene data show CDR1 as SQVTM and CDR2 as ANQGSEA. The CDR3 runs 12 residues. V trimming: 4 bases; J trimming: 6 bases; junction bases outside the gene matches: 5. The CDR3 bases are TGCAGCGTTGCTCAGGGGGTGGATGGCTACACCTTC. Amino acids: CSVAQGVDGYTF.

The chain couples TRBV6-1 to TRBJ1-1; D gene ambiguous. This CDR3 contains 12 residues. V shed 6 bases and J shed 10 bases, with 15 bases lying between them. The germline V gene encodes CDR1 MNHNS and CDR2 SASEGT. The CDR3 loop is CASSPAGSRAFF. Here the CDR3 DNA reads TGTGCCAGCAGCCCCGCCGGTTCGCGAGCTTTCTTT.

The chain recombines TRBV6-2 or TRBV6-3 with TRBJ2-3; D remains unclear. Germline CDR1 is MNHEY and CDR2 is SVGEGT. Trimming left V 2 bases short and J 3 bases short, with 12 bases between. The CDR3 is made up of 15 amino acids. The CDR3 spells CASSYGASMTDTQYF. In nucleotides, the CDR3 is TGTGCCAGCAGTTACGGCGCTAGTATGACAGATACGCAGTATTTT.

This chain joins TRBV10-2 and TRBJ2-3, with 7 positions matching TRBD1. CDR1 and CDR2 (germline): WSHSY, SAAADI. Trimming took 2 bases from V and 2 from J; bases not matched to a gene: 7. The length of the CDR3 is 16 residues. This CDR3 is CASSEVTGRPTDTQYF. CDR3 DNA sequence: TGCGCCAGCAGTGAGGTGACAGGGCGCCCCACAGATACGCAGTATTTT.

The chain joins TRBV12-3 or TRBV12-4 to TRBJ2-2, with TRBD2 as a possible D gene (5 bases). Trimming took off 6 bases at V and 9 bases at J, with 14 bases between the two ends. This CDR3 is 13 amino acids long. CDR3 coding DNA: TGTGCCAGCAGCCCTTCCGGGGATCGGGAGCTGTTTTTT. Amino acid sequence: CASSPSGDRELFF.

CDR3 region: CASSGGQGNQPQHF. In nucleotides, the CDR3 is TGTGCCAGCAGTGGCGGACAGGGCAATCAGCCCCAGCATTTT. V is TRBV6-4 and J is TRBJ1-5, with 7 bases identical to TRBD1. The CDR3 covers 14 residues. Germline assignment: CDR1 MRHNA and CDR2 SNTAGT. Germline trimming cut 4 bases from V and 2 bases from J; bases unmatched to any gene: 2.

The chain carries TRBV28 and TRBJ1-5; D is possibly TRBD1 (6 bases). The germline V gene encodes CDR1 MDHEN and CDR2 SYDVKM. V lost 3 bases and J 1 base, leaving 10 bases between the germline ends. The CDR3 has 15 residues. The CDR3 is CASSFLGGSNQPQHF. In nucleotides, the CDR3 is TGTGCCAGCAGTTTTTTAGGGGGAAGCAATCAGCCCCAGCATTTT.

J is TRBJ2-2 and V is TRBV21-1; whether TRBD2, the table's D call, matches the DNA was not checked. TRBV21-1 is classified as a pseudogene. CDR3 length: 21 amino acids. In DNA form, the CDR3 reads TGTGCCAGCACCTCGCGGGGGGGGCTTTTTCCCCCCTTCGGGAACACCGGGGAGCTGTTTTTT. This sequence encodes CASTSRGGLFPPFGNTGELFF.